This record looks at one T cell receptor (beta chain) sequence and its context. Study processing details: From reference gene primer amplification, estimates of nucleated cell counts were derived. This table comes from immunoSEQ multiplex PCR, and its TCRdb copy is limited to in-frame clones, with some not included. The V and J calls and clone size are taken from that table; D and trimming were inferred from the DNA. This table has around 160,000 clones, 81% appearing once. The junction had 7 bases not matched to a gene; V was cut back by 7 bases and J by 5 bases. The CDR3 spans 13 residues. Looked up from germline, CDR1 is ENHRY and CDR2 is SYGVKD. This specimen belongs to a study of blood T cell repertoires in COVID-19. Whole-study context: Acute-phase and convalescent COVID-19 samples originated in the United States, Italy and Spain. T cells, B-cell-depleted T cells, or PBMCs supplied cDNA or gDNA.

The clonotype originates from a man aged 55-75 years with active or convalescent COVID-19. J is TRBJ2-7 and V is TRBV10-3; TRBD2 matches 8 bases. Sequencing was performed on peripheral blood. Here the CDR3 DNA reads TGTGCCATCAATAGCGGGATTGGCGACGAGCAGTACTTC. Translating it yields CAINSGIGDEQYF.